This passage covers 17 T cell receptor beta chains from one sample sequenced in a study of PD-1 blockade in classical Hodgkin lymphoma. The repertoire was sequenced with immunoSEQ multiplex PCR; TCRdb's copy has only in-frame clones and lacks some. Altogether 50,000 or so clones are present, nearly 90% being singletons, with the ten largest covering about 15%. Time point noted: cycle 4 day 1 (C4D1), after 5 to 7 weeks of nivolumab. Every patient had relapsed following autologous stem cell transplantation, and cohorts differed in brentuximab vedotin exposure. Sequenced material: peripheral blood mononuclear cells (PBMCs), taken before the fourth cycle of nivolumab. The receptors originated from a human donor with classical Hodgkin lymphoma.

The chain links TRBV5-6 to TRBJ1-1; D remains unclear. The V end lost 0 bases, the J end lost 5 bases, and 11 bases lay between the germline ends. Germline V CDR1 and CDR2: SGHDT, YYEEEE. The CDR3 runs 14 residues. DNA of the CDR3: TGTGCCAGCAGCTTGGTTCCAGTGGGGACTGAAGCTTTCTTT. This codes for CASSLVPVGTEAFF.

V is TRBV28 and J is TRBJ1-4; weak D call: TRBD1 (6 bases). Per the germline V gene, CDR1 is MDHEN and CDR2 is SYDVKM. The germline V and J ends were trimmed by 4 bases and 0 bases, with 15 bases remaining between them. This CDR3 has 17 residues. Here the CDR3 reads CASSSPGHTATNEKLFF. The CDR3 coding sequence is TGTGCCAGCAGTTCCCCGGGACACACTGCAACTAATGAAAAACTGTTTTTT. The complete variable domain, with remaining parts taken from reference TRBV28 and TRBJ1-4, reads DVKVTQSSRYLVKRTGEKVFLECVQDMDHENMFWYRQDPGLGLRLIYFSYDVKMKEKGDIPEGYSVSREKKERFSLILESASTNQTSMYLCASSSPGHTATNEKLFFGSGTQLSVL.

The chain combines TRBV6-5 with TRBJ1-5; tentative D call: TRBD1 (5 bases). CDR3 length equals 15 residues. From germline, CDR1 is MNHEY and CDR2 SVGAGI. V shed 6 bases and J shed 3 bases, with 15 bases lying between them. The CDR3 DNA follows: TGTGCCAGCAGCAACCTTCCAGGGATCAATCAGCCCCAGCATTTT. Residues: CASSNLPGINQPQHF.

V and J are TRBV19 and TRBJ1-3; TRBD1 is a possible D gene (6 bases). CDR1 is LNHDA and CDR2 is SQIVND in the germline V gene (reference sequence). The V end lost 3 bases, the J end lost 4 bases, and 10 bases lay between the germline ends. The CDR3 extends over 14 amino acids. CDR3 nucleotides: TGTGCCAGTAGTATGGGGGGGCGAGGAAACACCATATATTTT. This codes for CASSMGGRGNTIYF. The entire variable domain, with the rest obtained from reference TRBV19 and TRBJ1-3, is as follows: DGGITQSPKYLFRKEGQNVTLSCEQNLNHDAMYWYRQDPGQGLRLIYYSQIVNDFQKGDIAEGYSVSREKKESFPLTVTSAQKNPTAFYLCASSMGGRGNTIYFGEGSWLTVV.

The rearrangement uses TRBV20-1 and TRBJ2-5; D unresolved. Per the germline V gene, CDR1 is DFQATT and CDR2 is SNEGSKA (reference sequence). CDR3 length equals 11 residues. Trimming left V 2 bases short and J 6 bases short, with 7 bases between. The CDR3 nucleotides read TGCAGTGCTAGAAGCAGTCAGACCCAGTACTTC. This translates into CSARSSQTQYF.

The chain links TRBV2 to TRBJ2-5; TRBD1 matches at 7 bases. V dropped 6 bases and J dropped 6; count of bases not matched to a gene: 10. The CDR3 contains 14 residues. Germline V gene data show CDR1 as SNHLY and CDR2 as FYNNEI. The CDR3 is CASSRDSSGKTQYF. In nucleotides, the CDR3 is TGTGCCAGCAGCCGGGACAGCTCAGGAAAGACCCAGTACTTC.

This chain joins TRBV7-8 and TRBJ2-7; 8 bases align to TRBD1. Germline V gives CDR1 SGHVS, CDR2 FQNEAQ. The CDR3 is 16 residues long. J lost 3 bases, V lost 1 base, and 8 bases had no gene match. CDR3 nucleotide sequence: TGTGCCAGCAGCTTAGTAGGACAGGGAGAGATCTACGAGCAGTACTTC. Its protein product is CASSLVGQGEIYEQYF. Based on the CDR3 plus reference TRBV7-8 and TRBJ2-7, the full variable domain is GAGVSQSPRYKVAKRGQDVALRCDPISGHVSLFWYQQALGQGPEFLTYFQNEAQLDKSGLPSDRFFAERPEGSVSTLKIQRTQQEDSAVYLCASSLVGQGEIYEQYFGPGTRLTVT.

The chain uses TRBV7-9 and TRBJ2-1; 10 bases align to TRBD2. V lost 5 bases to trimming and J lost 1 base; unmatched junction nucleotides: 11. The CDR3 contains 18 residues. In germline, CDR1 is SEHNR, CDR2 FQNEAQ (reference sequence). The CDR3 DNA is TGTGCCAGCAGCCAAGATTGGTTAGCGGGGGGTTCCTACAATGAGCAGTTCTTC. As protein: CASSQDWLAGGSYNEQFF. Filled out from reference TRBV7-9 and TRBJ2-1, the complete variable domain reads DTGVSQNPRHKITKRGQNVTFRCDPISEHNRLYWYRQTLGQGPEFLTYFQNEAQLEKSRLLSDRFSAERPKGSFSTLEIQRTEQGDSAMYLCASSQDWLAGGSYNEQFFGPGTRLTVL.

The V gene is TRBV7-9, the J gene TRBJ2-2, with 15 nucleotides matching TRBD2. V shed 5 bases and J 7 bases; nucleotides not matched to a gene: 11. The CDR3 extends over 18 amino acids. Germline-derived CDR1 and CDR2 are SEHNR and FQNEAQ (reference sequence). CDR3 DNA sequence: TGTGCCAGCAGCGCAGACCCGGGACTAGCGGGAGGAGTCGGGGAGCTGTTTTTT. Protein: CASSADPGLAGGVGELFF.

This clone is a singleton in its sample. The V call is TRBV21-1, the J call TRBJ2-7; the table's TRBD2 call for D was not verified on the DNA. TRBV21-1 represents a pseudogene. CDR3 size: 14 residues. CDR3 DNA: TGTGCCAGCAGCAAAGGAAGGAGCTCCTACGAGCAGTACTTC. Translating gives CASSKGRSSYEQYF.

The sample holds a few counts of this clone. The chain uses TRBV15 and TRBJ1-1, with a tentative D call TRBD1 (6 bases). V was trimmed by 1 base and J by 8 bases, leaving 17 bases between them. The V gene's germline CDR1 is LNHNV and CDR2 YYDKDF (reference sequence). The CDR3 length is 15 residues. Here the CDR3 reads CATSRGDTSLVEAFF. The CDR3 DNA reads TGTGCCACCAGCAGAGGGGACACCAGCCTAGTGGAAGCTTTCTTT.

This clone appeared once. This CDR3 is also generated by other DNA sequences in the sample. This chain joins TRBV2 and TRBJ2-1; TRBD1 matches at 7 bases. Losses at the gene ends were 6 bases for V and 1 base for J; bases not matched to a gene: 3. The CDR3 consists of 14 residues. Germline CDR1 reads SNHLY; CDR2 reads FYNNEI. The CDR3, as DNA: TGTGCCAGCAGGGGGACAGCGTCCTACAATGAGCAGTTCTTC. This codes for CASRGTASYNEQFF.

This clone occurred a few times. The chain links TRBV4-1 to TRBJ2-1; 7 bases match TRBD2. The V gene end was trimmed by 0 bases and the J gene end by 3 bases; junction bases not matched to a gene: 2. The CDR3 is made up of 15 amino acids. Germline assignment: CDR1 MGHRA and CDR2 YSYEKL. The CDR3 protein is CASSQDASGYNEQFF. CDR3 coding DNA: TGCGCCAGCAGCCAAGATGCTAGCGGCTACAATGAGCAGTTCTTC.

The chain links TRBV11-3 to TRBJ2-7, with D possibly being TRBD1 (5 bases). The germline V and J ends were trimmed by 5 bases and 0 bases, with 8 bases remaining between them. This CDR3 comprises 13 residues. Germline V gene data show CDR1 as SGHNT and CDR2 as YENEEA. The CDR3 region is CASSDSYSYEQYF. CDR3 nucleotide sequence: TGTGCCAGCAGCGACAGTTACTCCTACGAGCAGTACTTC.

V usage is TRBV7-2 and J usage is TRBJ2-7, with D unclear. The ends were cut back, 5 bases at V and 1 base at J, with 9 bases in the middle. Per the germline V gene, CDR1 is SGHTA and CDR2 is FQGNSA. This CDR3 has 13 amino acids. CDR3 sequence reads: CASSTPGSYEQYF. The CDR3 DNA reads TGTGCCAGCAGCACCCCCGGGTCCTACGAGCAGTACTTC.

There are a few counts of this clone. The rearrangement uses TRBV4-1 and TRBJ1-5; 9 nucleotides align to TRBD1. The germline gives CDR1 MGHRA, CDR2 YSYEKL. The CDR3 consists of 17 residues. J gave up 4 bases and V 5 bases, and 12 bases lay outside the gene matches. CDR3 DNA sequence: TGCGCCAGCAGCTCCCACCCGCTACAGGGGGCAAATCAGCCCCAGCATTTT. It encodes CASSSHPLQGANQPQHF.

The rearrangement joins TRBV7-9 to TRBJ2-1, with 12 bases identical to TRBD2. After removal of 8 bases from V and 7 bases from J, the junction contained 9 bases not matched to a gene. CDR3 length equals 15 residues. Germline V lookup: CDR1 SEHNR, CDR2 FQNEAQ (reference sequence). In DNA, the CDR3 is TGTGCCAGCTCCCCCCTAGCGGGAGGGCTAAATGAGCAGTTCTTC. It codes for CASSPLAGGLNEQFF.